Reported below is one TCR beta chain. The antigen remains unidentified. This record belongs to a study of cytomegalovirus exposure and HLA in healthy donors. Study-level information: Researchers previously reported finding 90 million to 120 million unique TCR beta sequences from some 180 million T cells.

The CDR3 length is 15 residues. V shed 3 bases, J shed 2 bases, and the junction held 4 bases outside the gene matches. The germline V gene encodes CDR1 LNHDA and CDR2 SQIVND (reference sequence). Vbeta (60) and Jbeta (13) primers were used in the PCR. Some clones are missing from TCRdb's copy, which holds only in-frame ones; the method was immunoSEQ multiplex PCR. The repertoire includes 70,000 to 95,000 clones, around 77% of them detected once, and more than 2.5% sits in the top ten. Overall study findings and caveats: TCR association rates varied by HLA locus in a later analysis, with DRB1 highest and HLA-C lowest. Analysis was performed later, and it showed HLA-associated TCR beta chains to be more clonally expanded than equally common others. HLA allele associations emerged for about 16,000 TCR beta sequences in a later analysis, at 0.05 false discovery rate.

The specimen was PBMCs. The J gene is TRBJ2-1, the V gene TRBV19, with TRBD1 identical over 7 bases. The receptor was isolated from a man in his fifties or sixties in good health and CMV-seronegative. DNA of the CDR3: TGTGCCAGTAGTATTGGGGACAGAGCCTACAATGAGCAGTTCTTC. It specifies CASSIGDRAYNEQFF.